These T cell receptor beta chains were read from a single sample in a study of OX40 agonist ivuxolimab in advanced cancers. Libraries were prepared by immunoSEQ multiplex PCR; TCRdb keeps only in-frame clonotypes and omits some of them. This table holds about 15,000 clones, about 75% found once. This specimen consisted of CD4+ or CD8+ T cells sorted from blood, obtained in a trial of the OX40 agonist ivuxolimab. These receptors all come from an adult with an advanced solid tumor such as melanoma, head and neck, liver or kidney cancer. Each CDR3 is given with its conserved first and last residue. D genes are given only for firm matches. Rows give clone size only sometimes, using once, few, many, or a class for an expanded clone.

V: TRBV4-1
size: NA
D: NA
J: TRBJ1-1
DNA: TGCGCCAGCAGCCAAGATGTTGGTCGAGCGGGCGCCAACACTGAAGCTTTCTTT
CDR3: CASSQDVGRAGANTEAFF

V: TRBV5-6
size: NA
D: TRBD1
J: TRBJ1-2
DNA: TGTGCCAGCATTGGGACAGACGACTATGGCTACACCTTC
CDR3: CASIGTDDYGYTF

V: TRBV7-9
size: few
D: NA
J: TRBJ1-5
DNA: TGTGCCAGCAGCTTATGGCAGCCCCAGCATTTT
CDR3: CASSLWQPQHF

V: TRBV7-6
size: NA
D: NA
J: TRBJ2-3
DNA: TGTGCCAGCAGAGTAGCGGAAGACACAGATACGCAGTATTTT
CDR3: CASRVAEDTDTQYF

V: TRBV11-2
size: NA
D: NA
J: TRBJ2-1
DNA: TGTGCCAGCAGCTTAGGTAGCGCCGTCTACAATGAGCAGTTCTTC
CDR3: CASSLGSAVYNEQFF

V: TRBV21-1
size: NA
D: NA
J: TRBJ2-7
DNA: TGTGCCAGCAGCAATGCTCGGGCCGAGCAGTACTTC
CDR3: CASSNARAEQYF

V: TRBV19
size: NA
D: TRBD1
J: TRBJ1-1
DNA: TGTGCCACCCATCGACAGGGGGATTGGAGGACTGAAGCTTTCTTT
CDR3: CATHRQGDWRTEAFF

V: TRBV27
size: NA
D: TRBD2
J: TRBJ2-5
DNA: TGTGCCAGCAGCCCCGAACTAGCGGGAGAAGAGACCCAGTACTTC
CDR3: CASSPELAGEETQYF

V: TRBV28
size: few
D: NA
J: TRBJ1-5
DNA: TGTGCCAGCCAGATCCAACTGGGGAGCAATCAGCCCCAGCATTTT
CDR3: CASQIQLGSNQPQHF

V: TRBV28
size: NA
D: TRBD2
J: TRBJ2-7
DNA: TGTGCCATCCTAGCGGGTAGCTCCTACGAGCAGTACTTC
CDR3: CAILAGSSYEQYF

V: TRBV11-2
size: NA
D: NA
J: TRBJ2-7
DNA: TGTGCCAGCAGCTTAGAGCTCGGCTACGAGCAGTACTTC
CDR3: CASSLELGYEQYF

V: TRBV10-1
size: NA
D: NA
J: TRBJ2-7
DNA: TGCGCCAGCAAATCCAACAGGGAACGGTACGAGCAGTACTTC
CDR3: CASKSNRERYEQYF

V: TRBV5-1
size: once
D: NA
J: TRBJ2-7
DNA: TGCGCCAGCAGCTCGAGGGGTTCTGGGGTCGAGCAGTACTTC
CDR3: CASSSRGSGVEQYF

V: TRBV13
size: NA
D: TRBD2
J: TRBJ2-5
DNA: TGTGCCAGCAGCCCGCGGGAAGGACTAGCGGGGCAAGAGACCCAGTACTTC
CDR3: CASSPREGLAGQETQYF

V: TRBV27
size: NA
D: TRBD1
J: TRBJ1-1
DNA: TGTGCCAGCAGTTATAGACAGGGGGCTGAGTGGACTGAAGCTTTCTTT
CDR3: CASSYRQGAEWTEAFF

V: TRBV5-8
size: NA
D: TRBD1
J: TRBJ2-1
DNA: TGTGCCAGCAGCTTGGGTGGGGACAGGGAGTTGAGCAATGAGCAGTTCTTC
CDR3: CASSLGGDRELSNEQFF

V: TRBV4-1
size: NA
D: NA
J: TRBJ2-1
DNA: TGCGCCAGCAGCCAAGTGGCAGGAGGGGACTACAATGAGCAGTTCTTC
CDR3: CASSQVAGGDYNEQFF

V: TRBV25-1
size: few
D: NA
J: TRBJ1-1
DNA: TGTGCCAGCAGTGTTGACAGTACTGAAGCTTTCTTT
CDR3: CASSVDSTEAFF

V: TRBV11-3
size: NA
D: TRBD2
J: TRBJ2-5
DNA: TGTGCCAGCAGTCGGACTAGCGGGCGTCAAGAGACCCAGTACTTC
CDR3: CASSRTSGRQETQYF

V: TRBV18
size: NA
D: TRBD1
J: TRBJ2-1
DNA: TGTGCCAGCTCACCAAGGACAGGAGATTACAATGAGCAGTTCTTC
CDR3: CASSPRTGDYNEQFF

V: TRBV27
size: NA
D: NA
J: TRBJ1-2
DNA: TGTGCCAGCAGTGAGCGCGGGGGTTGGGCCTATGGCTACACCTTC
CDR3: CASSERGGWAYGYTF

V: TRBV10-1
size: NA
D: NA
J: TRBJ1-1
DNA: TGCGCCAGCAGTGAAGCAGGGGCCCTCGGCACTGAAGCTTTCTTT
CDR3: CASSEAGALGTEAFF

V: TRBV5-6
size: few
D: TRBD1
J: TRBJ1-4
DNA: TGTGCCAGCAGCTCGACAAACAGGGGGCTGAGTGAAAAACTGTTTTTT
CDR3: CASSSTNRGLSEKLFF

V: TRBV7-3
size: NA
D: NA
J: TRBJ2-1
DNA: TGTGCCAGCAGCTTAGGGCAGGGTGACAATGAGCAGTTCTTC
CDR3: CASSLGQGDNEQFF

V: TRBV5-4
size: NA
D: NA
J: TRBJ2-3
DNA: TGTGCCAGCAGCTTGCAGCAATCAAATACGCAGTATTTT
CDR3: CASSLQQSNTQYF

V: TRBV10-2
size: NA
D: NA
J: TRBJ2-7
DNA: TGCGCCAGCAACACGGGGTCGGCCTACGAGCAGTACTTC
CDR3: CASNTGSAYEQYF

V: TRBV4-2
size: NA
D: NA
J: TRBJ1-1
DNA: TGTGCCAGCAGAGTAGGGTCCGCGGACACTGAAGCTTTCTTT
CDR3: CASRVGSADTEAFF

V: TRBV27
size: few
D: NA
J: TRBJ2-7
DNA: TGTGCCAGCAGTTTATACGCGGGTTCCTCCTACGAGCAGTACTTC
CDR3: CASSLYAGSSYEQYF

V: TRBV29-1
size: NA
D: NA
J: TRBJ1-2
DNA: TGCAGCGTTGAAGAACAGGACCTCTGGGGTGGCTACACCTTC
CDR3: CSVEEQDLWGGYTF

V: TRBV5-4
size: NA
D: NA
J: TRBJ2-1
DNA: TGTGCCAGCAGCTTGGCAACTAGAGGGATCGATGAGCAGTTCTTC
CDR3: CASSLATRGIDEQFF

V: TRBV5-6
size: NA
D: NA
J: TRBJ1-1
DNA: TGTGCCAGCAGCCTGGGACTGAACACTGAAGCTTTCTTT
CDR3: CASSLGLNTEAFF

V: TRBV7-9
size: medium-sized
D: NA
J: TRBJ2-7
DNA: TGTGCCAGCAGCTTAGCTGCCCGATCCTACGAGCAGTACTTC
CDR3: CASSLAARSYEQYF

V: TRBV19
size: NA
D: TRBD1
J: TRBJ1-5
DNA: TGTGCCAGTAGTACGACAGGGTACAGCAATCAGCCCCAGCATTTT
CDR3: CASSTTGYSNQPQHF

V: TRBV5-6
size: NA
D: NA
J: TRBJ1-1
DNA: TGTGCCAGCAGCTTTAACCAGGCCGGGGCCCACACTGAAGCTTTCTTT
CDR3: CASSFNQAGAHTEAFF

V: TRBV4-1
size: NA
D: NA
J: TRBJ1-2
DNA: TGCGCCAGCAGCCAAGGACAGCACTACACCTTC
CDR3: CASSQGQHYTF

V: TRBV5-1
size: NA
D: TRBD2
J: TRBJ2-1
DNA: TGCGCCAGCAGCTTGAGGCTAGCGGGAGTCTCGGCGGACAATGAGCAGTTCTTC
CDR3: CASSLRLAGVSADNEQFF

V: TRBV28
size: NA
D: TRBD2
J: TRBJ2-7
DNA: TGTGCCAGCAGTTTAACGACTAGCAGATCCTACGAGCAGTACTTC
CDR3: CASSLTTSRSYEQYF

V: TRBV15
size: NA
D: NA
J: TRBJ1-1
DNA: TGTGCCACCAGCAGCCCCCTAGTTACGGAGGTCGCTGAAGCTTTCTTT
CDR3: CATSSPLVTEVAEAFF

V: TRBV7-9
size: NA
D: TRBD1
J: TRBJ2-7
DNA: TGTGCCAGCAGCTTAATCGGGACAGGGGGCTTTGACTTC
CDR3: CASSLIGTGGFDF

V: TRBV28
size: NA
D: NA
J: TRBJ1-5
DNA: TGTGCCAGCAGTTTTTTGGGATCTTGGCAGCCCCAGCATTTT
CDR3: CASSFLGSWQPQHF

V: TRBV19
size: NA
D: NA
J: TRBJ2-5
DNA: TGTGCCAGTAGTATAGGGCACCGACCGTACGAGACCCAGTACTTC
CDR3: CASSIGHRPYETQYF

V: TRBV6-1
size: NA
D: NA
J: TRBJ2-5
DNA: TGTGCCAGCAGTGAATTAATGGGTCTGAACCAAGAGACCCAGTACTTC
CDR3: CASSELMGLNQETQYF

V: TRBV9
size: NA
D: NA
J: TRBJ1-1
DNA: TGTGCCAGCAGCGGCAGGGTGGGGGACACTGAAGCTTTCTTT
CDR3: CASSGRVGDTEAFF

V: TRBV27
size: NA
D: NA
J: TRBJ1-2
DNA: TGTGCCAGCAGCGAAGGGGGAAGGAACTATGGCTACACCTTC
CDR3: CASSEGGRNYGYTF

V: TRBV7-6
size: NA
D: TRBD2
J: TRBJ2-3
DNA: TGTGCCAGCAGCTTAGTACTAGCGGGAGCAGGAGATACGCAGTATTTT
CDR3: CASSLVLAGAGDTQYF

V: TRBV11-3
size: medium-sized
D: TRBD1
J: TRBJ2-5
DNA: TGTGCCAGCAGTCGAACAGGGGACGTACAAGAGACCCAGTACTTC
CDR3: CASSRTGDVQETQYF

V: TRBV5-1
size: NA
D: NA
J: TRBJ2-4
DNA: TGCGCCAGCAGCCTGACCAGGAATGGTAACATTCAGTACTTC
CDR3: CASSLTRNGNIQYF

V: TRBV9
size: NA
D: NA
J: TRBJ1-3
DNA: TGTGCCAGCAGCGTAGGGGCCGGGACCTCTGGAAACACCATATATTTT
CDR3: CASSVGAGTSGNTIYF